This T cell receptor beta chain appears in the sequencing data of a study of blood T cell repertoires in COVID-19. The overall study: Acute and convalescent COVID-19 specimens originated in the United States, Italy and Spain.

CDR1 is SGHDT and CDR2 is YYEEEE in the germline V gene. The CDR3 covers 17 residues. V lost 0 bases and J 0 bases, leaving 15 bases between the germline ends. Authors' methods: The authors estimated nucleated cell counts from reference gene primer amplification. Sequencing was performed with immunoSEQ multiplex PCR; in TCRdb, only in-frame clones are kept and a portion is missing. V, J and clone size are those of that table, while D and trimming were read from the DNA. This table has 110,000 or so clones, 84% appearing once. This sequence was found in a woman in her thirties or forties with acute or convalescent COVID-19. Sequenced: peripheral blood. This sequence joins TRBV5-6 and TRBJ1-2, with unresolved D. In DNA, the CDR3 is TGTGCCAGCAGCTTGGCCGCCATAACCCGAGCTAACTATGGCTACACCTTC. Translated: CASSLAAITRANYGYTF.